This T cell receptor (beta chain) derives from a study of blood T cell repertoires in COVID-19. Study details: Acute and convalescent COVID-19 samples came from the United States, Italy and Spain. The cDNA or gDNA used as material had been derived from T cells, B-cell-depleted T cells, or PBMCs.

The CDR3 covers 13 residues. Germline CDR1 reads MNHNS; CDR2 reads SASEGT. V gave up 4 bases and J gave up 2 bases; unmatched junction bases: 1. In the authors' workflow: Cell counts per sample came from amplifying reference gene primers. The repertoire was sequenced with immunoSEQ multiplex PCR; TCRdb's copy has only in-frame clones and lacks some. V, J and clone size reflect that table, while D and trimming were determined from the DNA. The sample has approximately 2,800 clones; 93% are singletons. Sequencing used peripheral blood. The chain links TRBV6-1 to TRBJ2-5, with TRBD1 matching 7 bases. The TCR comes from a human donor in a cohort sampled during active COVID-19. CDR3 sequence (DNA): TGTGCCAGCAGTGCGGGACAGCAAGAGACCCAGTACTTC. The encoded protein is CASSAGQQETQYF.